A selection of T cell receptor beta chains follows, all from one sample in a study of beta chain features in type 1 diabetes. Data came from immunoSEQ multiplex PCR; TCRdb stores just in-frame clones and leaves some out. The profile covers roughly 450,000 clones, with about an eighth appearing a single time and roughly 0.046% taken by the ten largest. Sequencing was carried out using naive CD4+ T cells from blood. These receptors were collected from a woman aged 18-30 years in good health. The CDR3 runs from the conserved cysteine through the conserved F or W. Fields, in order: J gene, V gene, clone size, D gene, CDR3 protein, CDR3 DNA. The D gene is left open where the match is weak. Rows give clone size only sometimes, using once, few, many, or a class for an expanded clone.

TRBJ1-4 | TRBV7-8 | few | TRBD1 | CASSRREQGSEKLFF | TGTGCCAGCAGCCGCCGGGAACAGGGGAGTGAAAAACTGTTTTTT
TRBJ2-3 | TRBV27 | NA | TRBD2 | CASRGLAGVRGDTQYF | TGTGCCAGCAGGGGACTAGCGGGAGTCAGGGGGGATACGCAGTATTTT
TRBJ1-6 | TRBV29-1 | NA | TRBD1 | CSVRQGAGGNSPLHF | TGCAGCGTCCGTCAGGGGGCCGGGGGAAATTCACCCCTCCACTTT
TRBJ1-2 | TRBV4-2 | NA | TRBD1 | CASSQQGGDYGYTF | TGTGCCAGCAGCCAACAGGGGGGCGACTATGGCTACACCTTC
TRBJ1-2 | TRBV5-1 | few | TRBD1 | CASSPGDRGDGYTF | TGCGCCAGCAGCCCGGGAGACAGGGGCGACGGCTACACCTTC
TRBJ1-1 | TRBV2 | few | NA | CASSFSDTEAFF | TGTGCCAGCAGTTTTTCGGACACTGAAGCTTTCTTT
TRBJ1-5 | TRBV29-1 | NA | NA | CSVSRGANQPQHF | TGCAGCGTGTCCCGGGGCGCTAATCAGCCCCAGCATTTT
TRBJ1-5 | TRBV29-1 | NA | NA | CSVLEGSQPQHF | TGCAGCGTCCTGGAGGGTAGTCAGCCCCAGCATTTT
TRBJ2-5 | TRBV5-1 | few | NA | CASSSGEETQYF | TGCGCCAGCAGTAGCGGTGAAGAGACCCAGTACTTC
TRBJ1-1 | TRBV29-1 | few | NA | CSVRARGMNTEAFF | TGCAGCGTTAGGGCTAGGGGCATGAACACTGAAGCTTTCTTT
TRBJ2-1 | TRBV2 | few | TRBD2 | CASRPPGLAGQFF | TGTGCCAGCAGACCTCCGGGACTAGCGGGACAGTTCTTC
TRBJ1-5 | TRBV4-1 | few | NA | CASSQVQGVGPQHF | TGCGCCAGCAGCCAAGTTCAGGGCGTGGGTCCCCAGCATTTT
TRBJ2-2 | TRBV9 | once | NA | CASSVRGRGTGELFF | TGTGCCAGCAGCGTAAGGGGCAGGGGCACCGGGGAGCTGTTTTTT
TRBJ2-5 | TRBV5-1 | NA | NA | CASSPGTQETQYF | TGCGCCAGCAGCCCGGGAACTCAAGAGACCCAGTACTTC
TRBJ2-3 | TRBV4-3 | few | NA | CASGGRAAADTQYF | TGCGCCAGCGGGGGGCGGGCCGCGGCAGATACGCAGTATTTT
TRBJ2-1 | TRBV7-3 | few | NA | CASSLDFTEQFF | TGTGCCAGCAGCTTAGATTTTACTGAGCAGTTCTTC
TRBJ1-2 | TRBV14 | NA | TRBD1 | CASSRRQGNVNYGYTF | TGTGCCAGCAGCCGAAGACAGGGGAACGTTAACTATGGCTACACCTTC
TRBJ2-1 | TRBV9 | few | TRBD2 | CASSVVSGSSYNEQFF | TGTGCCAGCAGCGTAGTCAGCGGGAGCTCCTACAATGAGCAGTTCTTC
TRBJ1-2 | TRBV29-1 | NA | NA | CSVEGRENYGYTF | TGCAGCGTTGAGGGCAGGGAAAACTATGGCTACACCTTC
TRBJ2-1 | TRBV7-2 | NA | TRBD2 | CASSLGLAVYNEQFF | TGTGCCAGCAGCTTGGGACTAGCGGTATACAATGAGCAGTTCTTC
TRBJ2-2 | TRBV19 | NA | NA | CASSIQGRTGELFF | TGTGCCAGTAGTATCCAGGGCCGGACCGGGGAGCTGTTTTTT
TRBJ1-5 | TRBV5-4 | NA | TRBD1 | CASSRTGTGGNQPQHF | TGTGCCAGCAGCAGAACCGGGACAGGGGGCAATCAGCCCCAGCATTTT
TRBJ1-2 | TRBV9 | few | NA | CASSPQPAGALGGYTF | TGTGCCAGCAGCCCTCAACCAGCAGGCGCTTTGGGGGGCTACACCTTC
TRBJ2-3 | TRBV9 | once | TRBD2 | CASRPSGSADTQYF | TGTGCCAGCAGACCTAGCGGGAGTGCAGATACGCAGTATTTT
TRBJ2-3 | TRBV6-1 | NA | TRBD2 | CASKAGTSGSDTQYF | TGTGCCAGCAAGGCGGGGACTAGCGGTTCAGATACGCAGTATTTT
TRBJ2-1 | TRBV4-1 | NA | NA | CASSQGAVHGAYNEQFF | TGCGCCAGCAGCCAAGGGGCCGTCCACGGGGCCTACAATGAGCAGTTCTTC
TRBJ2-1 | TRBV29-1 | few | NA | CSVEDQVLALQQFF | TGCAGCGTTGAAGATCAGGTTCTGGCCCTTCAGCAGTTCTTC
TRBJ2-3 | TRBV9 | NA | TRBD2 | CASSVEGGRSTDTQYF | TGTGCCAGCAGCGTAGAGGGCGGGAGGAGCACAGATACGCAGTATTTT
TRBJ1-3 | TRBV7-2 | NA | NA | CASSLGPSGNTIYF | TGTGCCAGCAGCTTGGGACCCTCTGGAAACACCATATATTTT
TRBJ2-3 | TRBV7-6 | NA | NA | CASSLEGRDTDTQYF | TGTGCCAGCAGCTTAGAGGGGCGAGACACAGATACGCAGTATTTT
TRBJ1-2 | TRBV20-1 | NA | NA | CSASGRGYTF | TGCAGTGCCTCGGGGCGGGGCTACACCTTC
TRBJ2-1 | TRBV7-8 | NA | NA | CASSLADRREQFF | TGTGCCAGCAGCTTAGCTGACAGGAGGGAGCAGTTCTTC
TRBJ2-4 | TRBV7-8 | few | NA | CASSLNTLDIQYF | TGTGCCAGCAGCTTAAATACACTTGACATTCAGTACTTC
TRBJ2-7 | TRBV30 | NA | TRBD2 | CAWNPGLAGDEQYF | TGTGCCTGGAACCCGGGACTAGCGGGAGACGAGCAGTACTTC
TRBJ2-3 | TRBV7-9 | NA | NA | CASSADGVTDTQYF | TGTGCCAGCAGCGCGGACGGGGTCACAGATACGCAGTATTTT
TRBJ1-2 | TRBV5-1 | few | NA | CASSLDRAWGYTF | TGCGCCAGCAGCTTGGACAGGGCCTGGGGCTACACCTTC
TRBJ2-5 | TRBV20-1 | NA | NA | CSVVTQETQYF | TGCAGTGTGGTGACCCAAGAGACCCAGTACTTC
TRBJ2-5 | TRBV6-1 | NA | NA | CASSEPQATKETQYF | TGTGCCAGCAGTGAACCCCAGGCTACAAAAGAGACCCAGTACTTC
TRBJ2-5 | TRBV14 | few | NA | CASSRYREGTQYF | TGTGCCAGCAGCCGCTACAGGGAAGGTACCCAGTACTTC
TRBJ2-3 | TRBV14 | many | TRBD2 | CASSRLAGAADTQYF | TGTGCCAGCAGCCGACTAGCGGGAGCGGCAGATACGCAGTATTTT
TRBJ2-5 | TRBV5-4 | NA | NA | CASSLGTRQETQYF | TGTGCCAGCAGCTTGGGGACACGCCAAGAGACCCAGTACTTC
TRBJ2-1 | TRBV29-1 | NA | TRBD2 | CSVGLAGGVYNEQFF | TGCAGCGTAGGACTAGCGGGAGGGGTCTACAATGAGCAGTTCTTC
TRBJ2-1 | TRBV27 | few | TRBD1 | CASSLRGTGYNEQFF | TGTGCCAGCAGTTTACGCGGGACAGGCTACAATGAGCAGTTCTTC
TRBJ2-5 | TRBV29-1 | few | TRBD2 | CSVDTLLAAETQYF | TGCAGCGTTGATACCCTGCTAGCGGCAGAGACCCAGTACTTC
TRBJ1-4 | TRBV7-2 | few | NA | CASSLAGGGSEKLFF | TGTGCCAGCAGCTTAGCAGGCGGAGGAAGTGAAAAACTGTTTTTT
TRBJ1-1 | TRBV28 | NA | NA | CASKENTEAFF | TGTGCCAGCAAGGAGAACACTGAAGCTTTCTTT
TRBJ2-5 | TRBV29-1 | few | NA | CSAPQRLTRFVETQYF | TGCAGCGCCCCTCAACGCCTTACTAGATTCGTCGAGACCCAGTACTTC
TRBJ1-4 | TRBV10-3 | NA | NA | CAIGNEKLFF | TGTGCCATCGGGAATGAAAAACTGTTTTTT
TRBJ2-7 | TRBV29-1 | few | TRBD1 | CSVRSGTGHYEQYF | TGCAGCGTACGCTCCGGGACAGGGCATTACGAGCAGTACTTC
TRBJ1-2 | TRBV9 | NA | NA | CASSPSGRNYGYTF | TGTGCCAGCAGCCCCTCGGGAAGGAACTATGGCTACACCTTC
TRBJ2-1 | TRBV5-1 | NA | NA | CASSYSSPGEQFF | TGCGCCAGCAGCTACTCTAGCCCCGGTGAGCAGTTCTTC